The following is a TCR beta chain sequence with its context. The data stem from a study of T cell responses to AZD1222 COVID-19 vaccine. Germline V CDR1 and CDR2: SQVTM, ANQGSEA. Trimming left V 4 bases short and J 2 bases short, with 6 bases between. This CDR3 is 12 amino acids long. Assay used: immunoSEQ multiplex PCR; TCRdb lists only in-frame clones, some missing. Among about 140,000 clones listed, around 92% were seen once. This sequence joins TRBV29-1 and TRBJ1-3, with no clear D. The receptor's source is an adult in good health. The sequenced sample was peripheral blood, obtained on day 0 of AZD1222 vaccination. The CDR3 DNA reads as TGCAGCGTTGTAGGACCTGGAAACACCATATATTTT. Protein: CSVVGPGNTIYF. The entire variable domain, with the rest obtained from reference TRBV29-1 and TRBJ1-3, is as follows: SAVISQKPSRDICQRGTSLTIQCQVDSQVTMMFWYRQQPGQSLTLIATANQGSEATYESGFVIDKFPISRPNLTFSTLTVSNMSPEDSSIYLCSVVGPGNTIYFGEGSWLTVV.